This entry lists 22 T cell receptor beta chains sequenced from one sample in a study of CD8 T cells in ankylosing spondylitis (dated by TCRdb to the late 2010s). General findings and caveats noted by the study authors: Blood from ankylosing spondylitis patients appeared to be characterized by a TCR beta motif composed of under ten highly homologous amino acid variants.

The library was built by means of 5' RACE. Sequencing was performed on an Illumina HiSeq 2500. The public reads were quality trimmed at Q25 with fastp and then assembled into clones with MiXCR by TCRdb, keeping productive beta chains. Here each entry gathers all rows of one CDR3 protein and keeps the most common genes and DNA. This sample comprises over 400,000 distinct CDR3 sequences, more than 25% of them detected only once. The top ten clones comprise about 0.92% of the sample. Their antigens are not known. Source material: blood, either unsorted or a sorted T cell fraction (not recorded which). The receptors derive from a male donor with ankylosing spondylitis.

CDR3 loop: CASEGAGYSNQPQHF. CDR3 in DNA: TGTGCCAGTGAGGGGGCTGGGTATAGCAATCAGCCCCAGCATTTT. The gene calls are TRBV19 and TRBJ1-5, with 7 bases matching TRBD1. V was pared by 8 bases and J by 0 bases, with 7 bases of the junction left unmatched. This CDR3 spans 15 amino acids. Germline assignment: CDR1 LNHDA and CDR2 SQIVND (reference sequence).

CDR3 in DNA: TGCAGTGCTAGAGATTCGCGACAGGGAATTTATAGCAATCAGCCCCAGCATTTT. Amino acids: CSARDSRQGIYSNQPQHF. The chain is built from TRBV20-1 and TRBJ1-5; 7 bases are a match to TRBD1. CDR3 length equals 18 residues. Per germline, CDR1 DFQATT and CDR2 SNEGSKA (reference sequence). J was trimmed by 0 bases and V by 0 bases; bases with no gene match: 11.

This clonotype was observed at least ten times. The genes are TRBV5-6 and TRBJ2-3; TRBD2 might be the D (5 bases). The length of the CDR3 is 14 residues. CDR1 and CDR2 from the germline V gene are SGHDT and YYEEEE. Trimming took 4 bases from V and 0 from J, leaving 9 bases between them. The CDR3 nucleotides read TGTGCCAGCAGCGCTAGCCCTAGCACAGATACGCAGTATTTT. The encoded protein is CASSASPSTDTQYF.

CDR3 DNA: TGTGCCAGCAGCTTAGCGAGTTGGACTTCTACGAACACCGGGGAGCTGTTTTTT. This codes for CASSLASWTSTNTGELFF. The chain carries TRBV7-2 and TRBJ2-2; the D gene is possibly TRBD2 (5 bases). The germline CDR1 and CDR2 sequences are SGHTA and FQGNSA. The CDR3 runs to 18 residues. Trimming took off 0 bases at V and 0 bases at J, with 14 bases between the two ends.

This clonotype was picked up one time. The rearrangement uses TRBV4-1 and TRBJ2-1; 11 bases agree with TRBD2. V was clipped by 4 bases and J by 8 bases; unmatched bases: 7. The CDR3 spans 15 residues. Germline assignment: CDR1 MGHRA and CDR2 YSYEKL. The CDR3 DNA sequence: TGCGCCAGCAGCCTTACTAGCGGGAGAATTGATGAGCAGTTCTTC. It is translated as CASSLTSGRIDEQFF.

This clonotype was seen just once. The CDR3 region is CASRTGLAGGDTQYF. In DNA, the CDR3 is TGCGCCAGCAGAACGGGACTAGCGGGAGGAGATACGCAGTATTTT. This chain links TRBV5-1 with TRBJ2-3, with 15 nucleotides matching TRBD2. V trimming: 5 bases; J trimming: 5 bases; junction bases outside the gene matches: 3. This CDR3 spans 15 amino acids. From germline, CDR1 is SGHRS and CDR2 YFSETQ.

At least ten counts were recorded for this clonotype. The chain's CDR3 is CATSGLPDYNEQFF. CDR3 coding DNA: TGTGCCACTTCGGGACTCCCCGACTACAATGAGCAGTTCTTC. The V gene is TRBV10-3, the J gene TRBJ2-1, with D perhaps TRBD2 (6 bases). V was pared by 10 bases and J by 3 bases, with 16 bases between. The length of the CDR3 is 14 residues. CDR1 is ENHRY and CDR2 is SYGVKD in the germline V gene.

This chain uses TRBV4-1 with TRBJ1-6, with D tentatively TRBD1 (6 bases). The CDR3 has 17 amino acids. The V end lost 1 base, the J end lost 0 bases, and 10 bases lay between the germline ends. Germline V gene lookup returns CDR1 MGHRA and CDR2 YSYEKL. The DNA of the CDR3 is TGCGCCAGCAGCCAAGGGACAGCGAGCTCCTATAATTCACCCCTCCACTTT. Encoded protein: CASSQGTASSYNSPLHF.

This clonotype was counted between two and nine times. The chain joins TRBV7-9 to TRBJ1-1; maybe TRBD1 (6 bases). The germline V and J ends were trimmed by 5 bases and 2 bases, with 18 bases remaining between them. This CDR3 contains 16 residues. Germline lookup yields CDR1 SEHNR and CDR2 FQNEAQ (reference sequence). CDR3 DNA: TGTGCCAGCAGCCCTCGGACAGCGATAACTAACACTGAAGCTTTCTTT. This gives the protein CASSPRTAITNTEAFF.

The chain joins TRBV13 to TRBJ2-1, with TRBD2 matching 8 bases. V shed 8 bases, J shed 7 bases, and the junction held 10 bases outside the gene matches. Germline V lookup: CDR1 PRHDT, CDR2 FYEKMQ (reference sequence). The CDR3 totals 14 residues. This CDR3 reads CASQASGRYNEQFF. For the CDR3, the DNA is TGTGCCAGCCAGGCGAGCGGGAGATATAATGAGCAGTTCTTC.

The CDR3 region has the DNA TGTGCCAGCTCGGGACTACCTCCCTACGAGCAGTACTTC. It specifies CASSGLPPYEQYF. The J gene is TRBJ2-7, the V gene TRBV3-1; 7 bases fit TRBD2. V shed 8 bases, J shed 2 bases, and the junction held 6 bases outside the gene matches. The CDR3 loop spans 13 amino acids. Per the germline V gene, CDR1 is LGHDT and CDR2 is YNNKEL (reference sequence).

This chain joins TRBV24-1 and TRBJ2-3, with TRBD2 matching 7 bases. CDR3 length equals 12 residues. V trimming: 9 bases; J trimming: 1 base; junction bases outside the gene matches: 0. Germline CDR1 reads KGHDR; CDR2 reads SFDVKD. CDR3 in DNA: TGTGCCACCGGGGGGGGCACAGATACGCAGTATTTT. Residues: CATGGGTDTQYF.

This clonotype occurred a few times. For the CDR3, the DNA is TGTGCCAGCAGTCCCCAGGACAGGGAAGACACTGAAGCTTTCTTT. It is translated as CASSPQDREDTEAFF. This chain uses TRBV12-3 or TRBV12-4 with TRBJ1-1, with 8 bases identical to TRBD1. The V and J ends lost 5 bases and 3 bases, in that order; junction bases with no gene match: 8. This CDR3 is built from 15 residues.

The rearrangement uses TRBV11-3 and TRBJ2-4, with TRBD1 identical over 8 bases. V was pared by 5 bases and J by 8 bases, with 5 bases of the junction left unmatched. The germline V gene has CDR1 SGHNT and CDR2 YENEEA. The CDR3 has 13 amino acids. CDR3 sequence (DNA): TGTGCCAGCAGCAAATTGGGACAGGACATTCAGTACTTC. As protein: CASSKLGQDIQYF.

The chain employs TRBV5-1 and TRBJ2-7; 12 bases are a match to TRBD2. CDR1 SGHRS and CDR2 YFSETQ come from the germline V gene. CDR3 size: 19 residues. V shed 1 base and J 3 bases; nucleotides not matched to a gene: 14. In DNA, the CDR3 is TGCGCCAGCAGCTTGATATCCCCCGGAACTAGCGGGAGGAACTACGAGCAGTACTTC. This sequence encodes CASSLISPGTSGRNYEQYF.

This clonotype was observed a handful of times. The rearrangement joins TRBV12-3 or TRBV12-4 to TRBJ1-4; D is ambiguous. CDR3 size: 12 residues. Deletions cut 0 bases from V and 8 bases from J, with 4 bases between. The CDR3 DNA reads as TGTGCCAGCAGTTTAGCGTGGGAAAAACTGTTTTTT. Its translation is CASSLAWEKLFF.

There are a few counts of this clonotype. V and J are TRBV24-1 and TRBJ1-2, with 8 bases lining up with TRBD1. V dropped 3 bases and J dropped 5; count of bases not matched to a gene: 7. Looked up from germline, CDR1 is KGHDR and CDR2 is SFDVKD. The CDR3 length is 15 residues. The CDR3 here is CATSDGQGGFYGYTF. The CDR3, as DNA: TGTGCCACCAGTGATGGACAGGGCGGCTTTTATGGCTACACCTTC.

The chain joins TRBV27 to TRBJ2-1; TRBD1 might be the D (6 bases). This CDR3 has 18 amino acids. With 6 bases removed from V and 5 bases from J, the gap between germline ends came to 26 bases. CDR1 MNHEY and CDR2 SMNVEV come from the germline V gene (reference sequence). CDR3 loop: CASRPYRDIKREHNEQFF. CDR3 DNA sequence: TGTGCCAGCAGACCTTACCGGGACATCAAACGAGAACACAATGAGCAGTTCTTC.

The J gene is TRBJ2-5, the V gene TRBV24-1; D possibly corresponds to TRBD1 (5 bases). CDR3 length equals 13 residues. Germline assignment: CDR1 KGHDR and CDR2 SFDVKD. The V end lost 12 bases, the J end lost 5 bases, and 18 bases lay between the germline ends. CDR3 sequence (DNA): TGTGCCTCACCCACAGGAAACCTGGAGACCCAGTACTTC. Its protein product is CASPTGNLETQYF.

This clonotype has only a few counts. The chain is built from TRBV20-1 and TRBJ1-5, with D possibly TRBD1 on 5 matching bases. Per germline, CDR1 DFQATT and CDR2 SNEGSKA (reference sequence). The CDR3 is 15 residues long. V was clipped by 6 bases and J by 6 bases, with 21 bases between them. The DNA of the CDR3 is TGCAGTGCCATAGGTCAGGGAGCGGGTAGTCAGCCCCAGCATTTT. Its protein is CSAIGQGAGSQPQHF.

The CDR3 region has the DNA TGTGCCAGCAGCCAAGAATTAGCGAGAGATTACAATGAGCAGTTCTTC. This sequence encodes CASSQELARDYNEQFF. This chain joins TRBV3-1 and TRBJ2-1; tentative D call: TRBD2 (5 bases). Germline CDR1 LGHDT, CDR2 YNNKEL (reference sequence). Trimming left V 0 bases short and J 4 bases short, with 13 bases between. The CDR3 loop spans 16 amino acids.

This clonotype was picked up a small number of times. The CDR3 reads CASSLTGTELLTPLHF. In DNA, the CDR3 is TGCGCCAGCAGCCTTACCGGGACAGAACTTTTGACACCCCTCCACTTT. The J gene is TRBJ1-6, the V gene TRBV5-1; 7 bases agree with TRBD1. There are 16 residues in the CDR3. Germline CDR1 reads SGHRS; CDR2 reads YFSETQ. The junction had 15 bases not matched to a gene; V was cut back by 4 bases and J by 11 bases. Using reference TRBV5-1 and TRBJ1-6 for the parts outside the CDR3, the full variable domain is KAGVTQTPRYLIKTRGQQVTLSCSPISGHRSVSWYQQTPGQGLQFLFEYFSETQRNKGNFPGRFSGRQFSNSRSEMNVSTLELGDSALYLCASSLTGTELLTPLHFGNGTRLTVT.